This T cell receptor beta chain comes out of a study of cytomegalovirus exposure and HLA in healthy donors. Across the whole study: It was reported in a later analysis that the approximately 120 validation repertoires used the same platform as the approximately 650 first-cohort repertoires. Study-wide points: Subsequent analysis found a tendency for first-cohort TCR clusters to co-occur within the 120 or so validation repertoires. There were approximately 150 TCR beta chains listed as cytomegalovirus-associated.

The CDR3 length is 15 residues. Germline V gene data show CDR1 as WNHNN and CDR2 as SYGVQD (reference sequence). Trimming pared 5 bases from V and 3 bases from J, leaving 15 bases between. On this clone itself: Its specificity is unknown.

Repertoires were generated with immunoSEQ multiplex PCR, while TCRdb's copy carries only in-frame clones and drops some. Altogether 220,000 or so clones are present, around 90% being singletons, with the ten largest covering about 2%. The sample consisted of PBMCs. The TCR originated in a woman between 18 and 29 years old in good health and CMV-seropositive. The chain recombines TRBV10-1 with TRBJ2-3; D perhaps matches TRBD1 (6 bases). For the CDR3, the DNA is TGCGCCAGCAGTAACCTAGCAAGGGGGACAGATACGCAGTATTTT. Protein product: CASSNLARGTDTQYF.